The sequence of this T cell receptor (beta chain) was determined in a study of regulatory T cells in long-lasting Graves disease. This clonotype has ten or more counts. iRepertoire HTBI primers and Arm-PCR of CDR3 regions built TCR beta libraries. Each CDR3 protein is one row after TCRdb ran MiXCR on the multiplex PCR reads. The table has 300,000 to 400,000 distinct CDR3 sequences, 15% to 20% seen once; the top ten hold approximately 30%. The sample's time point: newly diagnosed GD, antithyroid drugs for less than 3 months. RNA isolated from PBMCs was used to make the TCR library. The CDR3 is made up of 15 amino acids. Looked up from germline, CDR1 is SGHAT and CDR2 is FQDESV (reference sequence). Trimming left V 3 bases short and J 5 bases short, with 11 bases between. The sample was also reused in another study, on T cells in Graves' hyperthyroidism and ophthalmopathy. That work contributes: Together with thyroid ultrasound, orbital computed tomography, serum thyroxine and TRAb, clinical symptoms were used for diagnoses.

The V gene is TRBV11-1, the J gene TRBJ1-6; D is possibly TRBD1 (5 bases). Sequencing used peripheral blood mononuclear cells (PBMCs), obtained at new diagnosis, from a patient treated with antithyroid drugs. This clonotype was obtained from a man aged 35 to 55 with Graves disease. CDR3 sequence reads: CASSFGGQNNSPLHF. The DNA for the CDR3 is TGTGCCAGCAGCTTTGGGGGTCAGAATAATTCACCCCTCCACTTT.